A single sample is the source of the 18 T cell receptor beta chains below, sequenced in a study of graft-versus-host responses after intestinal transplantation. Using immunoSEQ multiplex PCR, the repertoire was profiled, and TCRdb retains in-frame clones only, with some absent. The table includes about 1,500 clones, around 90% detected once. Sequences were derived from PBMCs, sampled 8 days after intestinal transplant. Receptors were obtained from a human patient who received an intestinal transplant, so some T cells may come from the graft donor.

The chain joins TRBV27 to TRBJ2-7; D remains unclear. V shed 6 bases and J shed 2 bases, with 14 bases lying between them. CDR3 length: 14 amino acids. Germline loops: CDR1 MNHEY, CDR2 SMNVEV (reference sequence). The CDR3: CASSETYQPYEQYF. As DNA, the CDR3 is TGTGCCAGCAGCGAGACCTATCAACCCTACGAGCAGTACTTC.

The chain has TRBV6-4 and TRBJ1-6, with D possibly TRBD1 on 5 matching bases. The CDR3 is made up of 15 amino acids. V gave up 2 bases and J gave up 7 bases, with 12 bases separating them. Germline-derived CDR1 and CDR2 are MRHNA and SNTAGT. CDR3 bases: TGTGCCAGCAGTGACGTCGCAGGGACCAATTCACCCCTCCACTTT. It encodes CASSDVAGTNSPLHF.

The chain recombines TRBV7-9 with TRBJ1-2; D remains ambiguous. This CDR3 is 14 amino acids long. The germline V and J ends were trimmed by 2 bases and 4 bases, with 11 bases remaining between them. Germline CDR1 reads SEHNR; CDR2 reads FQNEAQ (reference sequence). CDR3 residues: CASSLSQRIYGYTF. In DNA form, the CDR3 reads TGTGCCAGCAGCTTATCGCAGAGGATCTATGGCTACACCTTC.

The chain employs TRBV4-1 and TRBJ2-7; D unresolved. Trimming pared 1 base from V and 2 bases from J, leaving 12 bases between. The V gene's germline CDR1 is MGHRA and CDR2 YSYEKL. The CDR3 contains 15 residues. Here the CDR3 reads CASSQGVTPAYEQYF. In DNA, the CDR3 is TGCGCCAGCAGCCAAGGCGTCACACCCGCCTACGAGCAGTACTTC.

The chain links TRBV15 to TRBJ2-7; 8 bases line up with TRBD2. Trimming at V came to 3 bases and at J to 4 bases, leaving 5 bases not matched to a gene. CDR1 is LNHNV and CDR2 is YYDKDF in the germline V gene (reference sequence). This CDR3 comprises 14 residues. The CDR3 region is CATSRARGAYEQYF. The DNA for the CDR3 is TGTGCCACCAGCAGGGCGCGGGGGGCTTACGAGCAGTACTTC.

This clone has just one count. The chain carries TRBV21-1 and TRBJ1-6. TRBV21-1 is shown as a pseudogene. This CDR3 contains 18 residues. The CDR3 sequence is CASSYRLATHTHNSPLHF. The CDR3 coding sequence is TGTGCCAGCAGTTATCGATTAGCTACACATACTCATAATTCACCCCTCCACTTT.

The chain carries TRBV19 and TRBJ2-1, with D perhaps being TRBD1 or TRBD2 (5 bases each). Germline V gene data show CDR1 as LNHDA and CDR2 as SQIVND (reference sequence). Trimming stripped 8 bases from V and 5 bases from J, with 10 bases between. The CDR3 has 12 amino acids. CDR3 sequence (DNA): TGTGCCAGTGGGACCCTGAACAATGAGCAGTTCTTC. Encoded protein: CASGTLNNEQFF. Supplemented by reference TRBV19 and TRBJ2-1, the full variable domain reads DGGITQSPKYLFRKEGQNVTLSCEQNLNHDAMYWYRQDPGQGLRLIYYSQIVNDFQKGDIAEGYSVSREKKESFPLTVTSAQKNPTAFYLCASGTLNNEQFFGPGTRLTVL.

This sequence joins TRBV6-1 and TRBJ2-2; D gene ambiguous. V lost 2 bases to trimming and J lost 6 bases, with 19 bases between them. The CDR3 is 17 amino acids. Germline lookup yields CDR1 MNHNS and CDR2 SASEGT. CDR3 in DNA: TGTGCCAGCAGTGAAAGTTTATACTTGGCCGGACCCGGGGAGCTGTTTTTT. Amino acids: CASSESLYLAGPGELFF.

The V call is TRBV5-1, the J call TRBJ1-5, with a weak D call TRBD1 (6 bases). V shed 4 bases and J shed 8 bases, with 19 bases lying between them. This CDR3 is built from 15 residues. The V gene's germline CDR1 is SGHRS and CDR2 YFSETQ. DNA for the CDR3: TGCGCCAGCAGCAGGGGGGCCGGGTCCGAGGAGCCCCAGCATTTT. Its protein product is CASSRGAGSEEPQHF.

The chain uses TRBV19 and TRBJ1-3; 8 bases map to TRBD1. Germline-derived CDR1 and CDR2 are LNHDA and SQIVND (reference sequence). CDR3 length equals 17 residues. V shed 5 bases, J shed 0 bases, and the junction held 9 bases outside the gene matches. DNA of the CDR3: TGTGCCAGTAGTGATGTAGGACAGGGCTTCTCTGGAAACACCATATATTTT. It specifies CASSDVGQGFSGNTIYF.

The chain joins TRBV5-6 to TRBJ1-5; D not resolved. The CDR3 is made up of 17 amino acids. The V gene's germline CDR1 is SGHDT and CDR2 YYEEEE. The V end was cut by 5 bases, the J end by 1 base, with 19 bases between. The CDR3 nucleotides are TGTGCCAGCAGTAAAACCTCCTACGACGACAGCAATCAGCCCCAGCATTTT. It codes for CASSKTSYDDSNQPQHF.

The V and J genes are TRBV12-5 and TRBJ1-5; no firm D call. V was pared by 3 bases and J by 1 base, with 22 bases between. This CDR3 has 19 residues. Germline values: CDR1 LGHNT, CDR2 FRNRAP. This chain's CDR3 is CASGFLYPGSPLSNQPQHF. The CDR3 bases are TGTGCTAGTGGTTTCCTTTACCCGGGATCCCCTTTGAGCAATCAGCCCCAGCATTTT.

This clone was seen only once. V and J are TRBV7-3 and TRBJ2-3; 8 bases are shared with TRBD2. The germline V gene has CDR1 SGHTA and CDR2 FQGTGA. V shed 5 bases, J shed 3 bases, and the junction held 13 bases outside the gene matches. CDR3 length: 17 amino acids. CDR3 region: CASSEEPGGVGTDTQYF. Written as DNA, the CDR3 is TGTGCCAGCAGCGAGGAGCCGGGAGGGGTTGGGACAGATACGCAGTATTTT.

The chain joins TRBV7-2 to TRBJ2-5; the D gene is possibly TRBD1 (7 bases). Germline assignment: CDR1 SGHTA and CDR2 FQGNSA. V was pared by 4 bases and J by 5 bases, with 17 bases between. The CDR3 is 15 amino acids. The DNA of the CDR3 is TGTGCCAGCAGCTCGAACAGGGGAGGCGGGGAGACCCAGTACTTC. Amino acid sequence: CASSSNRGGGETQYF.

Notes on this clone: The junction and the germline gene differ at one end; a read error may be behind it. The gene calls are TRBV5-1 and TRBJ2-7; TRBD1 matches 9 bases. The CDR3 runs 16 residues. CDR1 and CDR2 (germline): SGHRS, YFSETQ. The CDR3: CTSSHLPDRGPYEQYF. The CDR3 region has the DNA TGCACCAGCAGCCACCTCCCGGACAGGGGCCCCTACGAGCAGTACTTC.

The chain couples TRBV11-2 to TRBJ1-3, with unresolved D. V was cut by 1 base and J by 10 bases, with 8 bases left in between. CDR3 size: 12 residues. Germline V CDR1 and CDR2: SGHAT, FQNNGV. The DNA for the CDR3 is TGTGCCAGCAGCTTAGGCCCATTTACCATATATTTT. The encoded protein is CASSLGPFTIYF.

The V and J genes are TRBV27 and TRBJ2-7; 12 bases are shared with TRBD2. V trimming: 2 bases; J trimming: 6 bases; junction bases outside the gene matches: 8. The length of the CDR3 is 16 residues. The germline V gene has CDR1 MNHEY and CDR2 SMNVEV (reference sequence). The CDR3 is CASSLRGLAGPSEQYF. Written as DNA, the CDR3 is TGTGCCAGCAGTTTAAGGGGACTAGCGGGCCCCTCCGAGCAGTACTTC.

The chain combines TRBV19 with TRBJ1-5; 11 bases match TRBD1. CDR1 and CDR2 (germline): LNHDA, SQIVND (reference sequence). V lost 1 base, J lost 9 bases, and 8 bases stayed unmatched. The CDR3 totals 16 residues. This CDR3 reads CASSIGTGGISRPQHF. CDR3 DNA sequence: TGTGCCAGTAGTATAGGGACAGGGGGCATATCTCGGCCCCAGCATTTT.